This record concerns one T cell receptor beta chain sequence. The antigen is undetermined. Sequenced by immunoSEQ multiplex PCR; TCRdb stores in-frame clones only, minus some. The sample shows about 2.2 million clones, about 92% of them seen only once. These data are taken from a study of shared clonotypes between healthy human individuals. Study-wide points: Rarefaction showed that sequencing of sorted subsets was incomplete (despite large depth). Naive subsets generally exceeded memory subsets in estimated richness.

Naive CD8 cells were CD45RO-negative, positively selected for CCR7, excluding terminally differentiated effector memory CD45RA+ cells. The CDR3 length is 14 residues. V is TRBV21-1 and J is TRBJ2-3; the table's D call TRBD1 went unverified against the DNA. TRBV21-1 is deemed a pseudogene. This TCR came from a young man in good health. Some clones in this sample may be carry-over from other donors' samples. Specimen: naive CD8+ T cells from PBMCs. Here the CDR3 reads CASSNRGYQDTQYF. For the CDR3, the DNA is TGTGCCAGCAGCAACAGGGGCTATCAGGATACGCAGTATTTT.